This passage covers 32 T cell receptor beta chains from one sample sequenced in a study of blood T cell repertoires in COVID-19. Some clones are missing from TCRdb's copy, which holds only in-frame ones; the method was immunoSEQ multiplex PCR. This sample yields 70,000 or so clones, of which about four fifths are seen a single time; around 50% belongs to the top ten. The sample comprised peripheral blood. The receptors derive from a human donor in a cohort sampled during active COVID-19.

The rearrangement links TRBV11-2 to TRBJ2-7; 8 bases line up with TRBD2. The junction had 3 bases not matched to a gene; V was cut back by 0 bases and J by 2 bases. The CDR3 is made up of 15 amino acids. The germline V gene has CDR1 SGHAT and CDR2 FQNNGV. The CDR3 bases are TGTGCCAGCAGCTTAGAGGTAGCGGGACCCTACGAGCAGTACTTC. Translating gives CASSLEVAGPYEQYF. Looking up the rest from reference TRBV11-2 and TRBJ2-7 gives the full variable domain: EAGVAQSPRYKIIEKRQSVAFWCNPISGHATLYWYQQILGQGPKLLIQFQNNGVVDDSQLPKDRFSAERLKGVDSTLKIQPAKLEDSAVYLCASSLEVAGPYEQYFGPGTRLTVT.

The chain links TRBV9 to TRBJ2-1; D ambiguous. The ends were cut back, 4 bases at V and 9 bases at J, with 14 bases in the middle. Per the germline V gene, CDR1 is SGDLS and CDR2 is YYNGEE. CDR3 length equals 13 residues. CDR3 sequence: CASSSSPYGEQFF. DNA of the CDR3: TGTGCCAGCAGCTCTTCACCTTACGGTGAGCAGTTCTTC.

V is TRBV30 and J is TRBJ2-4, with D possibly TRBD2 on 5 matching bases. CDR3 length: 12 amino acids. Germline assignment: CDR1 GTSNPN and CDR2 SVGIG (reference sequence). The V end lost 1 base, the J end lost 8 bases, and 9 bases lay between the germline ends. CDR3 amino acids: CAWSESGDIQYF. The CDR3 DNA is TGTGCCTGGAGTGAATCCGGGGACATTCAGTACTTC.

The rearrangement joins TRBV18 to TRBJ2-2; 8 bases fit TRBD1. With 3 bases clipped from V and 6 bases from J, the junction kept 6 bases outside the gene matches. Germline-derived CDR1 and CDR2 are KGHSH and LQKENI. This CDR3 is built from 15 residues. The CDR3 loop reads CASSPRQGFAGELFF. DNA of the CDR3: TGTGCCAGCTCACCGAGACAGGGGTTCGCCGGGGAGCTGTTTTTT.

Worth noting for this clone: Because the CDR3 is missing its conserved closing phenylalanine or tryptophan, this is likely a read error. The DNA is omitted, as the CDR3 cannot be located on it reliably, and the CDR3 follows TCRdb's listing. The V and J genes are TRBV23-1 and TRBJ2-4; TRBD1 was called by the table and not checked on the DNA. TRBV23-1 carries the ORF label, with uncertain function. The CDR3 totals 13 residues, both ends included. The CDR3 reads CASSQALPPTGRC.

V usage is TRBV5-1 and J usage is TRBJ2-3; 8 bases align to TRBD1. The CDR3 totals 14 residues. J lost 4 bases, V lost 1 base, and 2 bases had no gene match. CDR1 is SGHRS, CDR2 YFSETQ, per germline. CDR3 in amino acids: CASSLRTGPDTQYF. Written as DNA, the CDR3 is TGCGCCAGCAGCTTGAGGACAGGGCCAGATACGCAGTATTTT.

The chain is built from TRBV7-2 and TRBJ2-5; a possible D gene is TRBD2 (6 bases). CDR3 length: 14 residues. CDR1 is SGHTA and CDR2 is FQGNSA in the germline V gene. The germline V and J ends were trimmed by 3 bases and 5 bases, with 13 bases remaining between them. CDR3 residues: CASSFRGGRETQYF. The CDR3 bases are TGTGCCAGCAGCTTTAGAGGAGGGAGGGAGACCCAGTACTTC.

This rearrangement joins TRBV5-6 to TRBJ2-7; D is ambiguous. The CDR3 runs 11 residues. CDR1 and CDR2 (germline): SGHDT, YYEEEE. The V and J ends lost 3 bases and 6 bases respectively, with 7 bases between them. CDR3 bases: TGTGCCAGCAGCTCCTTCCTCGAGCAGTACTTC. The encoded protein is CASSSFLEQYF.

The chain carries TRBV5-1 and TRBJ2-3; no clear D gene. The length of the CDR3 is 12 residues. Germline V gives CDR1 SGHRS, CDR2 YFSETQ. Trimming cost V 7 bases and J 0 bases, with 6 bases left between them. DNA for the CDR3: TGCGCCAGCCGTCCTAGCACAGATACGCAGTATTTT. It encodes CASRPSTDTQYF.

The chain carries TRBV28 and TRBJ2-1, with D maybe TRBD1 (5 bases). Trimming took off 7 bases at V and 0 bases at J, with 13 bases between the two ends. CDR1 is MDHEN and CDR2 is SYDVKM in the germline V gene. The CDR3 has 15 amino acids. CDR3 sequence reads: CASISSDISYNEQFF. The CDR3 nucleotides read TGTGCCAGCATCTCATCGGACATCTCCTACAATGAGCAGTTCTTC.

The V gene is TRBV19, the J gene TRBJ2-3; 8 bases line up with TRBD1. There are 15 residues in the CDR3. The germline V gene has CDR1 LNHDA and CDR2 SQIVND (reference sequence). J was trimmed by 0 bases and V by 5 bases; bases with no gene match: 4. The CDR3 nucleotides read TGTGCCAGTAGTGGGGACAGGTCTAGCACAGATACGCAGTATTTT. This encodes CASSGDRSSTDTQYF. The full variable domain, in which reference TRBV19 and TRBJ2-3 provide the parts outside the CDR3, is DGGITQSPKYLFRKEGQNVTLSCEQNLNHDAMYWYRQDPGQGLRLIYYSQIVNDFQKGDIAEGYSVSREKKESFPLTVTSAQKNPTAFYLCASSGDRSSTDTQYFGPGTRLTVL.

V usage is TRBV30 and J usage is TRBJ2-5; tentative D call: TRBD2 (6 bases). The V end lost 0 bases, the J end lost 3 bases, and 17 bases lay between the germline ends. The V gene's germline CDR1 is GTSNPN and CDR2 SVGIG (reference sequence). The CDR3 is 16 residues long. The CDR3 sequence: CAWSVWGLGGEETQYF. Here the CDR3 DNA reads TGTGCCTGGAGTGTTTGGGGACTCGGGGGAGAAGAGACCCAGTACTTC.

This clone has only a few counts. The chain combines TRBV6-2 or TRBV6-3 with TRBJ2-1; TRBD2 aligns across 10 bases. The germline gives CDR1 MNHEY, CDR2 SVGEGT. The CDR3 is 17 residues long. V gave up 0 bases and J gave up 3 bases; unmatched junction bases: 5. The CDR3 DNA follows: TGTGCCAGCAGTTACTCGGGGCTAGCGGGAGTCTACAATGAGCAGTTCTTC. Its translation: CASSYSGLAGVYNEQFF.

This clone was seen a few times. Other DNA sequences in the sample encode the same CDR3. The CDR3 here is CASSFVAGTDTQYF. DNA of the CDR3: TGTGCCAGCAGTTTCGTGGCGGGGACAGATACGCAGTATTTT. The J gene is TRBJ2-3, the V gene TRBV28, with a tentative D call TRBD2 (6 bases). The V gene lost 3 bases and the J gene lost 3 bases, with 10 bases spanning the gap. The V gene's germline CDR1 is MDHEN and CDR2 SYDVKM. This CDR3 spans 14 amino acids.

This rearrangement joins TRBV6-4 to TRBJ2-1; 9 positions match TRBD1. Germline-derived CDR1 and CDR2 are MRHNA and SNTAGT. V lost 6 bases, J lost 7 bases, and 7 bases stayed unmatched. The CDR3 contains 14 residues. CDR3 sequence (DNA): TGTGCCAGCAGCCTAAGACAGGGGGGGAATGAGCAGTTCTTC. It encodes CASSLRQGGNEQFF.

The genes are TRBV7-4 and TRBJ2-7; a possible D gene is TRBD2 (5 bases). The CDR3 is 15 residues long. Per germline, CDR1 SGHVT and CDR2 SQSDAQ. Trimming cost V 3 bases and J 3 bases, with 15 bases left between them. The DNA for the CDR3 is TGTGCCAGCAGCTTGGACGGAGGTCAGGTCTACGAGCAGTACTTC. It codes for CASSLDGGQVYEQYF.

In DNA, the CDR3 is TGCGCCAGCGCTTGGGTACCGGGTGCTAACACCGGGGAGCTGTTTTTT. Its translation is CASAWVPGANTGELFF. The V call is TRBV5-1, the J call TRBJ2-2; D gene ambiguous. The CDR3 has 16 residues. Germline values: CDR1 SGHRS, CDR2 YFSETQ. V was cut by 7 bases and J by 2 bases, with 18 bases left in between. The complete variable domain, with remaining parts taken from reference TRBV5-1 and TRBJ2-2, reads KAGVTQTPRYLIKTRGQQVTLSCSPISGHRSVSWYQQTPGQGLQFLFEYFSETQRNKGNFPGRFSGRQFSNSRSEMNVSTLELGDSALYLCASAWVPGANTGELFFGEGSRLTVL.

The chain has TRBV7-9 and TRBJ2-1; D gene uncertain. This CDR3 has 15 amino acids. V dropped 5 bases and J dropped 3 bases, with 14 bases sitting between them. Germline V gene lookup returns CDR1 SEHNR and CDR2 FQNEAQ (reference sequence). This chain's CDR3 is CASSPSLVLYNEQFF. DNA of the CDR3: TGTGCCAGCAGCCCGTCGCTAGTTCTCTACAATGAGCAGTTCTTC.

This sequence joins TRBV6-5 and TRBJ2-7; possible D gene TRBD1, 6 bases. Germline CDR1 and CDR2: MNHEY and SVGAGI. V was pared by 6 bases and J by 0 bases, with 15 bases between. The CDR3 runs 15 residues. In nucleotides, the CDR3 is TGTGCCAGCAGAGATCCCTGGGGGCTCTCCTACGAGCAGTACTTC. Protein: CASRDPWGLSYEQYF.

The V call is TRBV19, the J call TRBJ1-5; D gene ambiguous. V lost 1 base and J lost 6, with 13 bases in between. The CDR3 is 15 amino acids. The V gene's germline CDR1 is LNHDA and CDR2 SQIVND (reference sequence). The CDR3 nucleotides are TGTGCCAGTAGTATAGGAGGGCAAGTCTCTCAGCCCCAGCATTTT. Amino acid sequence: CASSIGGQVSQPQHF.

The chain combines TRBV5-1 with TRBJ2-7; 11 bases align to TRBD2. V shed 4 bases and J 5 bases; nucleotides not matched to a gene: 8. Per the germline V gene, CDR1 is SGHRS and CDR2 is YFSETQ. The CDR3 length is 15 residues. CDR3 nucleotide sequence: TGCGCCAGCAGCCCGGGGGGGACTAGCGGCCACGAGCAGTACTTC. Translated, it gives CASSPGGTSGHEQYF.

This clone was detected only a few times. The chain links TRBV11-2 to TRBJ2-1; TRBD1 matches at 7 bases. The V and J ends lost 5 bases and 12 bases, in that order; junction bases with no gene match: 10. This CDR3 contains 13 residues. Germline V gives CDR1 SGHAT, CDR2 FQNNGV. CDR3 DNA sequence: TGTGCCAGCAGCCCCGGACAGGCCACCCCGCAGTTCTTC. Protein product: CASSPGQATPQFF.

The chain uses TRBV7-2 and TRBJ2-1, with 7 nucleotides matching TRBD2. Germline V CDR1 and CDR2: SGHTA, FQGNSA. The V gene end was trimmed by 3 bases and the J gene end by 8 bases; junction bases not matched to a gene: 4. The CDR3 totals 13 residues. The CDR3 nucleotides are TGTGCCAGCAGCTTGGAACTAGCGTATGAGCAGTTCTTC. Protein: CASSLELAYEQFF.

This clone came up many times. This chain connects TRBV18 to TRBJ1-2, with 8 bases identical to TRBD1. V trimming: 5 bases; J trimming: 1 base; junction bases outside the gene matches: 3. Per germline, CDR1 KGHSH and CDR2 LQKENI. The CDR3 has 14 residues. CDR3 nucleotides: TGTGCCAGCTCAGGGGGACAGGATAACTATGGCTACACCTTC. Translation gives CASSGGQDNYGYTF.

The CDR3 DNA sequence: TGTGCCAGCAGCCTAACGCAGACAGAGCTCTACGAGCAGTACTTC. This codes for CASSLTQTELYEQYF. The chain couples TRBV7-8 to TRBJ2-7; D is perhaps TRBD1 (5 bases). The CDR3 contains 15 residues. In germline, CDR1 is SGHVS, CDR2 FQNEAQ. V lost 5 bases, J lost 3 bases, and 17 bases lay in between.

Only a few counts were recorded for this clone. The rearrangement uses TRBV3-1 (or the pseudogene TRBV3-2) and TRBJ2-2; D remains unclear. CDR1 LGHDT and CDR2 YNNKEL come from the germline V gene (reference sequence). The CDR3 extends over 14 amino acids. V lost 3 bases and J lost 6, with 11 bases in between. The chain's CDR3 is CASSHRSAAGELFF. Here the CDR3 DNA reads TGTGCCAGCAGCCATCGATCCGCGGCCGGGGAGCTGTTTTTT.

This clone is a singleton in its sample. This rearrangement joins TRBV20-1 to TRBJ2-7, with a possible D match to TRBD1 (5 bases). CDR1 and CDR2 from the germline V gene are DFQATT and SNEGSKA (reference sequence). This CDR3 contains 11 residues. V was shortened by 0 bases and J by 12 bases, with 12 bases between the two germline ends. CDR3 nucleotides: TGCAGTGCTAGAGATTCAGGGCCTTTGTACTTC. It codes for CSARDSGPLYF.

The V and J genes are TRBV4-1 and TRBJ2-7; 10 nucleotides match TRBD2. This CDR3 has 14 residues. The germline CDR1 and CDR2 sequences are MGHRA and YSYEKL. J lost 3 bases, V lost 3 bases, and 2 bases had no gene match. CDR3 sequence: CASSQGLANYEQYF. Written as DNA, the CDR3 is TGCGCCAGCAGCCAGGGACTAGCGAACTACGAGCAGTACTTC.

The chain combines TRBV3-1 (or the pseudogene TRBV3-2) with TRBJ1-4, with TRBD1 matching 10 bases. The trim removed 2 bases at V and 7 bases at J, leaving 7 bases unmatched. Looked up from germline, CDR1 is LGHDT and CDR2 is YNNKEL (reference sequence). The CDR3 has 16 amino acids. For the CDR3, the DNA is TGTGCCAGCAGCCAAATGACAGGGGGCGCGGGTGAAAAACTGTTTTTT. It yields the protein CASSQMTGGAGEKLFF.

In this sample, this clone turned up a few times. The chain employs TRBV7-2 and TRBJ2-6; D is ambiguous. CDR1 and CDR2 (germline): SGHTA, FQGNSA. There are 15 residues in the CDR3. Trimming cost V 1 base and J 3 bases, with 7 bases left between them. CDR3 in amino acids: CASSLGGYGANVLTF. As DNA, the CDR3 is TGTGCCAGCAGCTTAGGAGGATATGGGGCCAACGTCCTGACTTTC.

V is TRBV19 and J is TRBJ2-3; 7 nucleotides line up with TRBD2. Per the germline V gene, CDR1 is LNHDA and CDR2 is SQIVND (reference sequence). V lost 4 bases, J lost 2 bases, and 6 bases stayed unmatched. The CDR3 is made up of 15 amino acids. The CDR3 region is CASSNVGGDTDTQYF. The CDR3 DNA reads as TGTGCCAGTAGTAACGTGGGAGGGGACACAGATACGCAGTATTTT. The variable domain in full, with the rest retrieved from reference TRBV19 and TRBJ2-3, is DGGITQSPKYLFRKEGQNVTLSCEQNLNHDAMYWYRQDPGQGLRLIYYSQIVNDFQKGDIAEGYSVSREKKESFPLTVTSAQKNPTAFYLCASSNVGGDTDTQYFGPGTRLTVL.

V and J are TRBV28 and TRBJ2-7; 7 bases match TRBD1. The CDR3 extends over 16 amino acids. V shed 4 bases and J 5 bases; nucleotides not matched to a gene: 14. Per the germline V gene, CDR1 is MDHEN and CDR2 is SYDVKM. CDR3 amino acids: CASSSLSYGQAHEQYF. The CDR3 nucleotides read TGTGCCAGCAGTTCCCTGTCCTACGGACAGGCGCACGAGCAGTACTTC.